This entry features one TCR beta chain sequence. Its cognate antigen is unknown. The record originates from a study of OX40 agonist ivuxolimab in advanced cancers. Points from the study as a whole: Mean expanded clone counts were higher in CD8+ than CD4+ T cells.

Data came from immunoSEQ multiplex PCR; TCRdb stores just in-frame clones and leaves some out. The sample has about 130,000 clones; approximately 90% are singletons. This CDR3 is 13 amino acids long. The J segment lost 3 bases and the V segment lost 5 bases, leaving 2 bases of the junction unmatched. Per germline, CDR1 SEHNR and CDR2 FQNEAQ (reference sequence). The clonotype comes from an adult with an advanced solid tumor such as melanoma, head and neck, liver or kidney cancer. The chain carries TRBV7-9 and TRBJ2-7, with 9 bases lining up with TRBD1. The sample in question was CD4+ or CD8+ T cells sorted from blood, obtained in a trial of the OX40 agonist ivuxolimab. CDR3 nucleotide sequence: TGTGCCAGCAGCCGGGACAGGGACTACGAGCAGTACTTC. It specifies CASSRDRDYEQYF.